The 19 T cell receptor beta chains in this list originate from one sample, sequenced in a study of T cell responses to AZD1222 COVID-19 vaccine. Only in-frame clones appear in the TCRdb table, and some are missing; sequencing was by immunoSEQ multiplex PCR. The profile shows roughly 200,000 clones, approximately 90% of them singletons. The material sequenced was peripheral blood, taken 28 days after the second AZD1222 dose. The receptors shown here come from an adult who received the AZD1222 COVID-19 vaccine.

The gene calls are TRBV19 and TRBJ1-1; 9 nucleotides align to TRBD1. This CDR3 contains 16 residues. Germline values: CDR1 LNHDA, CDR2 SQIVND (reference sequence). With V trimmed by 4 bases and J by 0 bases, 6 bases remained unmatched. The CDR3 nucleotides are TGTGCCAGTAGTACCGGGACAGGGCGAATGAACACTGAAGCTTTCTTT. It translates to CASSTGTGRMNTEAFF.

This clone has just a few counts. This chain connects TRBV5-1 to TRBJ2-1; 10 bases are shared with TRBD2. Per germline, CDR1 SGHRS and CDR2 YFSETQ. The CDR3 runs to 14 residues. J was trimmed by 6 bases and V by 7 bases; bases with no gene match: 7. The chain's CDR3 is CASRLAGVSNEQFF. CDR3 nucleotide sequence: TGCGCCAGCCGCCTAGCGGGAGTGTCCAATGAGCAGTTCTTC.

V usage is TRBV5-6 and J usage is TRBJ1-1; 8 bases agree with TRBD1. V shed 4 bases and J 4 bases; nucleotides not matched to a gene: 15. The CDR3 covers 17 residues. Germline lookup yields CDR1 SGHDT and CDR2 YYEEEE. CDR3 region: CASSHRTGIVMSTEAFF. The CDR3 bases are TGTGCCAGCAGCCACAGGACAGGGATTGTGATGAGCACTGAAGCTTTCTTT.

V usage is TRBV15 and J usage is TRBJ1-1; D is ambiguous. This CDR3 spans 15 amino acids. Germline CDR1 and CDR2: LNHNV and YYDKDF (reference sequence). Trimming removed 1 base from V and 4 bases from J, with 13 bases in between. For the CDR3, the DNA is TGTGCCACCAGCAGAGGGACCATTGCCCCCACTGAAGCTTTCTTT. Translating it yields CATSRGTIAPTEAFF.

This chain joins TRBV9 and TRBJ1-1; D unresolved. The CDR3 covers 13 residues. V lost 1 base and J lost 1, with 5 bases in between. Germline V CDR1 and CDR2: SGDLS, YYNGEE. In DNA form, the CDR3 reads TGTGCCAGCAGCGTATCACCGAACACTGAAGCTTTCTTT. Its protein product is CASSVSPNTEAFF.

This chain links TRBV19 with TRBJ1-1; D is ambiguous. The CDR3 runs to 12 residues. CDR1 and CDR2 from the germline V gene are LNHDA and SQIVND (reference sequence). Trimming took off 3 bases at V and 5 bases at J, with 7 bases between the two ends. CDR3 sequence (DNA): TGTGCCAGTAGTATGATCCCAACTGAAGCTTTCTTT. This sequence encodes CASSMIPTEAFF.

The V gene is TRBV6-2 or TRBV6-3, the J gene TRBJ1-2; D remains unclear. V was shortened by 5 bases and J by 3 bases, with 10 bases between the two germline ends. The CDR3 spans 13 residues. Germline CDR1 MNHEY, CDR2 SVGEGT. The CDR3 nucleotides are TGTGCCAGCAGTACCGGAGTATACTATGGCTACACCTTC. It encodes CASSTGVYYGYTF.

The chain links TRBV27 to TRBJ2-1; TRBD1 matches 8 bases. J gave up 7 bases and V 8 bases, and 13 bases lay outside the gene matches. The CDR3 sequence is 15 residues long. Germline CDR1 MNHEY, CDR2 SMNVEV (reference sequence). The CDR3 sequence: CASRLRQGLRNEQFF. In DNA, the CDR3 is TGTGCCAGCCGGCTTAGACAGGGGTTAAGAAATGAGCAGTTCTTC.

This chain connects TRBV6-2 or TRBV6-3 to TRBJ1-5, with D hard to call. This CDR3 has 13 amino acids. With 2 bases removed from V and 4 bases from J, the gap between germline ends came to 6 bases. From germline, CDR1 is MNHEY and CDR2 SVGEGT. The CDR3 here is CASSYGLNQPQHF. DNA for the CDR3: TGTGCCAGCAGTTACGGGCTTAATCAGCCCCAGCATTTT.

The genes are TRBV11-3 and TRBJ1-4; 9 positions agree with TRBD1. The V segment lost 3 bases and the J segment 0 bases; nucleotides outside the gene matches: 8. This CDR3 comprises 18 residues. CDR1 SGHNT and CDR2 YENEEA come from the germline V gene. CDR3 protein: CASSLEWDRAATNEKLFF. DNA for the CDR3: TGTGCCAGCAGCTTGGAGTGGGACAGGGCTGCAACTAATGAAAAACTGTTTTTT.

The chain carries TRBV5-4 and TRBJ1-2; D ambiguous. Trimming cost V 1 base and J 0 bases, with 10 bases left between them. The germline V gene encodes CDR1 SGHNT and CDR2 YYREEE (reference sequence). This CDR3 has 15 residues. DNA for the CDR3: TGTGCCAGCAGCTTGTACGTCACCTCTAACTATGGCTACACCTTC. This gives the protein CASSLYVTSNYGYTF.

V usage is TRBV9 and J usage is TRBJ2-1; D may be TRBD1 (6 bases). CDR1 and CDR2 from the germline V gene are SGDLS and YYNGEE. CDR3 length equals 15 residues. Trimming removed 0 bases from V and 2 bases from J, with 9 bases in between. CDR3: CASSVGGRTYNEQFF. DNA of the CDR3: TGTGCCAGCAGCGTAGGGGGGCGTACCTACAATGAGCAGTTCTTC.

The chain is built from TRBV5-1 and TRBJ2-1; a possible D gene is TRBD2 (6 bases). Germline CDR1 SGHRS, CDR2 YFSETQ. V dropped 4 bases and J dropped 4 bases, with 12 bases sitting between them. This CDR3 has 14 amino acids. CDR3: CASSPGTQYNEQFF. The CDR3 bases are TGCGCCAGCAGCCCGGGGACTCAGTACAATGAGCAGTTCTTC.

J is TRBJ2-7 and V is TRBV11-2, with a possible D match to TRBD2 (5 bases). Germline loops: CDR1 SGHAT, CDR2 FQNNGV. Trimming removed 5 bases from V and 0 bases from J, with 14 bases in between. The CDR3 has 15 residues. This CDR3 reads CASSPPRAASYEQYF. CDR3 in DNA: TGTGCCAGCAGCCCGCCACGAGCGGCCTCCTACGAGCAGTACTTC.

The chain carries TRBV6-1 and TRBJ1-1, with TRBD1 matching over 7 bases. The junction had 8 bases not matched to a gene; V was cut back by 4 bases and J by 0 bases. Germline CDR1 and CDR2: MNHNS and SASEGT. The CDR3 has 16 residues. The DNA of the CDR3 is TGTGCCAGCAGTGCTAAGCCGACAGGGATGAACACTGAAGCTTTCTTT. Translating gives CASSAKPTGMNTEAFF.

The chain is built from TRBV6-5 and TRBJ1-4; D may be TRBD1 (5 bases). Per the germline V gene, CDR1 is MNHEY and CDR2 is SVGAGI. This CDR3 is built from 15 residues. V was pared by 6 bases and J by 5 bases, with 16 bases between. CDR3 DNA: TGTGCCAGCAGCCGAAACCGGGGCCTAAATGAAAAACTGTTTTTT. Its translation: CASSRNRGLNEKLFF.

The rearrangement joins TRBV3-1 (or the pseudogene TRBV3-2) to TRBJ1-1; 8 bases align to TRBD1. Germline lookup yields CDR1 LGHDT and CDR2 YNNKEL (reference sequence). V shed 1 base and J 5 bases; nucleotides not matched to a gene: 15. The CDR3 contains 18 residues. DNA for the CDR3: TGTGCCAGCAGCCAAGGATATCCCAGGGGGCCAGTGGGAACTGAAGCTTTCTTT. Its protein is CASSQGYPRGPVGTEAFF.

Only one count was recorded for this clone. The chain carries TRBV11-2 and TRBJ1-2; TRBD1 matches at 9 bases. J gave up 1 base and V 0 bases, and 9 bases lay outside the gene matches. CDR1 is SGHAT and CDR2 is FQNNGV in the germline V gene. CDR3 length: 18 amino acids. The DNA for the CDR3 is TGTGCCAGCAGCTTAGACGGGGACAGGGCCGACTTTAACTATGGCTACACCTTC. Translated: CASSLDGDRADFNYGYTF.

The CDR3 is CASSASGSTEAFF. The CDR3 bases are TGTGCCAGTAGTGCCTCCGGGAGCACTGAAGCTTTCTTT. The chain couples TRBV19 to TRBJ1-1; unclear D gene. Germline CDR1 LNHDA, CDR2 SQIVND (reference sequence). There are 13 residues in the CDR3. Trimming shortened V by 5 bases and J by 4 bases, and 11 bases separated the two germline ends.